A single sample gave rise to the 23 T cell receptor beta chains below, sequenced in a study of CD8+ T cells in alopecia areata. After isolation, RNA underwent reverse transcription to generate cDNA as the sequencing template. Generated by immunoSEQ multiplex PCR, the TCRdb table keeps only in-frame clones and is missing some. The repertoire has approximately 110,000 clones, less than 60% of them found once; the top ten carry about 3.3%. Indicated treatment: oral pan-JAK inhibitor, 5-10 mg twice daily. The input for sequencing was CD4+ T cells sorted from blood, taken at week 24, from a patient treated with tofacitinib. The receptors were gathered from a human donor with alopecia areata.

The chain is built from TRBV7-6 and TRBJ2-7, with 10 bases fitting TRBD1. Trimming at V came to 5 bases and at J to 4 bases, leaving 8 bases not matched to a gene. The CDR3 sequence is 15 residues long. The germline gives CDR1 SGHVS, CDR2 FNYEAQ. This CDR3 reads CASSLSRTGGYEQYF. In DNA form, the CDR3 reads TGTGCCAGCAGCCTCTCTAGGACAGGGGGATACGAGCAGTACTTC.

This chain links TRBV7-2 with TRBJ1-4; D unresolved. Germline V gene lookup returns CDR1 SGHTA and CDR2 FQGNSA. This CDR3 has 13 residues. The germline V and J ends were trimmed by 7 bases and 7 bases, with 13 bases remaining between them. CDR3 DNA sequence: TGTGCCAGCACCCCTGGGTTGGGTGAAAAACTGTTTTTT. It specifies CASTPGLGEKLFF.

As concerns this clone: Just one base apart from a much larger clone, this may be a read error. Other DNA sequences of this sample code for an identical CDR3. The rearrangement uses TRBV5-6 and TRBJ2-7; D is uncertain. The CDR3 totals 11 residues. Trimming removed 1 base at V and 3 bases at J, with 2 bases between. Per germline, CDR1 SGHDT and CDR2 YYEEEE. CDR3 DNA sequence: TGTGCCAGCAGCTTGAACTACGAGCAGTACTTC. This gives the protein CASSLNYEQYF.

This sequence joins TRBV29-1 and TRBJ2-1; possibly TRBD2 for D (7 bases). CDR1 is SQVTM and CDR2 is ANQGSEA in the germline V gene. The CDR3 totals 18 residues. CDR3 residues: CSLTGGARGQSSYNEQFF. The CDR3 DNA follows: TGCTCCCTGACGGGGGGCGCGAGGGGTCAAAGCTCCTACAATGAGCAGTTCTTC.

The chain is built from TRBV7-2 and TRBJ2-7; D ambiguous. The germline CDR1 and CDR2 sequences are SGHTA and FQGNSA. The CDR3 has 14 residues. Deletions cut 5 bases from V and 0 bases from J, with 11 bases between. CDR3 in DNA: TGTGCCAGCAGCCCTGCCTCTAGCTCCTACGAGCAGTACTTC. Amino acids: CASSPASSSYEQYF.

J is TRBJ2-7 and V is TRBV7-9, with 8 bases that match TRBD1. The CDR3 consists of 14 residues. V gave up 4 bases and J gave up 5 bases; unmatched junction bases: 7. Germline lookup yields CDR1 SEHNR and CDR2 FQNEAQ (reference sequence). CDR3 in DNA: TGTGCCAGCAGCTCTTACAGGGGGTACGACGAGCAGTACTTC. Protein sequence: CASSSYRGYDEQYF.

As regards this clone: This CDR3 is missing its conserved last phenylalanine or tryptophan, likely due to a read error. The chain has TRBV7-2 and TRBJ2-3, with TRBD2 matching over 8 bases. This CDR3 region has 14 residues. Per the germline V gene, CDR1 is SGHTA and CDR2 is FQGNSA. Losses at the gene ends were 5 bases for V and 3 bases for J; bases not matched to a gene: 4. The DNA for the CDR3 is TGTGCCAGCAGCCCCCCGGGGGGGACAGATACGCAGTATTCT. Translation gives CASSPPGGTDTQYS.

CDR3 amino acids: CASSLLGLAGVETQYF. For the CDR3, the DNA is TGTGCCAGCAGCTTACTGGGACTAGCGGGGGTGGAGACCCAGTACTTC. V is TRBV7-2 and J is TRBJ2-5, with 14 nucleotides matching TRBD2. This CDR3 contains 16 residues. Germline loops: CDR1 SGHTA, CDR2 FQGNSA. V was pared by 2 bases and J by 5 bases, with 4 bases of the junction left unmatched.

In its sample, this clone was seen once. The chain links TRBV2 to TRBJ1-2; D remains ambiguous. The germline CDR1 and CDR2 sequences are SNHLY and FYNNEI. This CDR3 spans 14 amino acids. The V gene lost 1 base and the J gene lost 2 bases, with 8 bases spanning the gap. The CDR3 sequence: CASSEDGLNYGYTF. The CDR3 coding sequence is TGTGCCAGCAGTGAAGACGGACTGAACTATGGCTACACCTTC. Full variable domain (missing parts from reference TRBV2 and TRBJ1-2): EPEVTQTPSHQVTQMGQEVILRCVPISNHLYFYWYRQILGQKVEFLVSFYNNEISEKSEIFDDQFSVERPDGSNFTLKIRSTKLEDSAMYFCASSEDGLNYGYTFGSGTRLTVV.

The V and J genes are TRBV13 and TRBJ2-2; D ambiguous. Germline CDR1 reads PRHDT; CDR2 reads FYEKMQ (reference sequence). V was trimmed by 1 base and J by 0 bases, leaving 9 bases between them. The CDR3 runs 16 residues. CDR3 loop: CASSLAELANTGELFF. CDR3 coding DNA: TGTGCCAGCAGCTTAGCTGAGCTCGCGAACACCGGGGAGCTGTTTTTT.

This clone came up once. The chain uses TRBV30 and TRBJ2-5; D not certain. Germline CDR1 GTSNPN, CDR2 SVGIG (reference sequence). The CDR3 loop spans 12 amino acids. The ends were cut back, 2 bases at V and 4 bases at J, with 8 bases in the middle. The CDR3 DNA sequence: TGTGCCTGGAGTTTAGGAATAGAGACCCAGTACTTC. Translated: CAWSLGIETQYF.

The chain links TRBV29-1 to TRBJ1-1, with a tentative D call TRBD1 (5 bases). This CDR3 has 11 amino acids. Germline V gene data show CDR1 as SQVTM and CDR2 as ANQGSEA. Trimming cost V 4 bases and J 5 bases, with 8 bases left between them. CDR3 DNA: TGCAGCGTTGGAGGGGATACTGAAGCTTTCTTT. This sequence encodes CSVGGDTEAFF.

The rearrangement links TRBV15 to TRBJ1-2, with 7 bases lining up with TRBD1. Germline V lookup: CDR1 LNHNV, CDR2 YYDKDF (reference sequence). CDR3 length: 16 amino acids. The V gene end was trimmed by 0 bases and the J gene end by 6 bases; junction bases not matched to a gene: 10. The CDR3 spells CATSRDIAQGRNGYTF. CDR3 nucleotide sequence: TGTGCCACCAGCAGAGATATTGCACAGGGGAGGAATGGCTACACCTTC.

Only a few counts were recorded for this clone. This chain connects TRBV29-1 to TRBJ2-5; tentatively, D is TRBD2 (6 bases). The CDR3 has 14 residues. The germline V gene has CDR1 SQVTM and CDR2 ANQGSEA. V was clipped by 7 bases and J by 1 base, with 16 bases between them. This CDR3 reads CSATEGSGQETQYF. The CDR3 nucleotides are TGCAGCGCCACGGAGGGTAGCGGCCAAGAGACCCAGTACTTC. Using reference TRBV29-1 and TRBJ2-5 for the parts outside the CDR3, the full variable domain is SAVISQKPSRDICQRGTSLTIQCQVDSQVTMMFWYRQQPGQSLTLIATANQGSEATYESGFVIDKFPISRPNLTFSTLTVSNMSPEDSSIYLCSATEGSGQETQYFGPGTRLLVL.

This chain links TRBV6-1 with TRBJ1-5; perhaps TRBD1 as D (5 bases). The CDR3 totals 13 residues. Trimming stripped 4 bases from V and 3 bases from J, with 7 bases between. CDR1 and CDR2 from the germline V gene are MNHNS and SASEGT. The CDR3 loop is CASSGQINQPQHF. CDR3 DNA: TGTGCCAGCAGTGGACAGATCAATCAGCCCCAGCATTTT.

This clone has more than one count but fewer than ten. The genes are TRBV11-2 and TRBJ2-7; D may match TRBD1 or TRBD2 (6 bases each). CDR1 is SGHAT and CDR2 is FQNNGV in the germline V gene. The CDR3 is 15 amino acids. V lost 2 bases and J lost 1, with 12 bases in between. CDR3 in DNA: TGTGCCAGCAGCTTACGGGGGCCACCATCCTACGAGCAGTACTTC. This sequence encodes CASSLRGPPSYEQYF.

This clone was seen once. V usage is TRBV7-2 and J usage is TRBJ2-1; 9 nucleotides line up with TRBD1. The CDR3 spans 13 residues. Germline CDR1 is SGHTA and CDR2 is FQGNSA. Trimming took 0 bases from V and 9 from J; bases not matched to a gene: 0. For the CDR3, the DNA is TGTGCCAGCAGCTTAGCGGACAGGGGTGAGCAGTTCTTC. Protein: CASSLADRGEQFF.

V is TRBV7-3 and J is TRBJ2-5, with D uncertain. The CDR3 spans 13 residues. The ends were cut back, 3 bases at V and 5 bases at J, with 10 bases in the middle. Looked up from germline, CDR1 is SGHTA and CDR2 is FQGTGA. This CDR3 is CASSFSFEETQYF. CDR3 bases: TGTGCCAGCAGCTTCAGTTTCGAGGAGACCCAGTACTTC.

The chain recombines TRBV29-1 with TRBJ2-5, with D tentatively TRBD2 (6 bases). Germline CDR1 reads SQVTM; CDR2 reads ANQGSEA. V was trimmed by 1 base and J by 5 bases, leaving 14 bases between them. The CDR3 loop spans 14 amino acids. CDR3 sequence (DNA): TGCAGCGTTGAAGTCCAGCTCCGGGGGGAGACCCAGTACTTC. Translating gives CSVEVQLRGETQYF.

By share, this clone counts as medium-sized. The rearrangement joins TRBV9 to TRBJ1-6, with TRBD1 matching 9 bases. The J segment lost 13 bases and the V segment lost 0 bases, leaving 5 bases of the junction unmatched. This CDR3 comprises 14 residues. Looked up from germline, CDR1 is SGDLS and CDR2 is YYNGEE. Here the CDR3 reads CASSVVGTGSPLHF. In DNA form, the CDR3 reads TGTGCCAGCAGCGTAGTTGGGACAGGGAGTCCCCTCCACTTT.

The CDR3 sequence: CASKSSDTQYF. For the CDR3, the DNA is TGTGCCAGCAAATCCAGTGATACGCAGTATTTT. The chain couples TRBV2 to TRBJ2-3; D is unclear. Trimming shortened V by 7 bases and J by 6 bases, and 8 bases separated the two germline ends. The germline gives CDR1 SNHLY, CDR2 FYNNEI. This CDR3 is 11 amino acids long.

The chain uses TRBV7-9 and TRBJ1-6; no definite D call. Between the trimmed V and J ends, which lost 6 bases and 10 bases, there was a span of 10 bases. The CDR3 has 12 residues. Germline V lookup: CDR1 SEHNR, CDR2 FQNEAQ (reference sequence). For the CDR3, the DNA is TGTGCCAGCAGAACCGACTCCTCACCCCTCCACTTT. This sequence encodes CASRTDSSPLHF.

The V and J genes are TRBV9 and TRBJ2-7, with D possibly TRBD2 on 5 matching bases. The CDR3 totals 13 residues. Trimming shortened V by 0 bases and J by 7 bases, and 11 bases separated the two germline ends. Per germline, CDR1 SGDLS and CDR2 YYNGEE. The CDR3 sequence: CASSVAPGGEQYF. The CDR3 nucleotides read TGTGCCAGCAGCGTAGCACCGGGCGGGGAGCAGTACTTC.